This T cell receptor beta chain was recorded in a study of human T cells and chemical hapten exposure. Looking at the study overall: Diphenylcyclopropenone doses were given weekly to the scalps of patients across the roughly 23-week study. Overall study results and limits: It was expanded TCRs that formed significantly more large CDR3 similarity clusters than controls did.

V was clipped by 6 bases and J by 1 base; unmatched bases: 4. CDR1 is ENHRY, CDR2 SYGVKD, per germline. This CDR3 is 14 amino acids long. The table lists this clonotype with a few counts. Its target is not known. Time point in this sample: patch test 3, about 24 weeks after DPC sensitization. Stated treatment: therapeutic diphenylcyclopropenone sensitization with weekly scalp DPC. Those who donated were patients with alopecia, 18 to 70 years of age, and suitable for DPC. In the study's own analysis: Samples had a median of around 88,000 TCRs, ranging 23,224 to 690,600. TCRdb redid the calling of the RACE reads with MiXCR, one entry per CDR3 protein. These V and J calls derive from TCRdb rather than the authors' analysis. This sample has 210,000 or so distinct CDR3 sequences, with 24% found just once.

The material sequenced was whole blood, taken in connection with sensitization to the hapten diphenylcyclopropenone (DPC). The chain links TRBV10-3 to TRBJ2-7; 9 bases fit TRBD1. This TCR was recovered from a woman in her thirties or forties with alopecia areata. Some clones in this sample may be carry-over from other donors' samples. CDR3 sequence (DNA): TGTGCCATCAGAGGGACAGGGACATCCTACGAGCAGTACTTC. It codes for CAIRGTGTSYEQYF.